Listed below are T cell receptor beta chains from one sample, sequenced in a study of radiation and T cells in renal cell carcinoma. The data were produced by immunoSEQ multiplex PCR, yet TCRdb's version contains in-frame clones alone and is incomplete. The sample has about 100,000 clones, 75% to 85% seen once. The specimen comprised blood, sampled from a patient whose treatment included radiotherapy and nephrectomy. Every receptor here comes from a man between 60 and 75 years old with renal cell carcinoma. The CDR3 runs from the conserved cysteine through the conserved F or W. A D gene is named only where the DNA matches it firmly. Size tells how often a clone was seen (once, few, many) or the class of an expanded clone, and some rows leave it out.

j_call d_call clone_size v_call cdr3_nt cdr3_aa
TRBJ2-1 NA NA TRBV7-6 TGTGCCAGCAGCTGGAGCGCTAACAATGAGCAGTTCTTC CASSWSANNEQFF
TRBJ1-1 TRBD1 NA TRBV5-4 TGTGCCAGCAGCATCCAGGGGGGCACTGAAGCTTTCTTT CASSIQGGTEAFF
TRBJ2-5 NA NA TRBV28 TGTGCCAGCAGACAGGGCTTAGAGACCCAGTACTTC CASRQGLETQYF
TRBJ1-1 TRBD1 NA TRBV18 TGTGCCAGCTCACTAGGGGACAGGCTGAACACTGAAGCTTTCTTT CASSLGDRLNTEAFF
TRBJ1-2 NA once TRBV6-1 TGTGCCAGCAGTGGCGGGGGGGAGGGTTACTATGGCTACACCTTC CASSGGGEGYYGYTF
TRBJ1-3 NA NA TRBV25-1 TGTGCCAGCAGTGACGGGTCCTCTGGAAACACCATATATTTT CASSDGSSGNTIYF
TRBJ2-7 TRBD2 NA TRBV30 TGTGCCTGGACGCGGGAGGGTCCGGCCTACGAGCAGTACTTC CAWTREGPAYEQYF
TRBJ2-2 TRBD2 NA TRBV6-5 TGTGCCAGCAGTTACGGACTAGCGGGGATAACCGGGGAGCTGTTTTTT CASSYGLAGITGELFF
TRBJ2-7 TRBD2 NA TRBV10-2 TGCGCCAGCAGTGAGTCGGCTAGCGGGTACTACGAGCAGTACTTC CASSESASGYYEQYF
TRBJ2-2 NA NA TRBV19 TGTGCCAGTAGCCGATCGGCAGGACGGGGCACCGGGGAGCTGTTTTTT CASSRSAGRGTGELFF
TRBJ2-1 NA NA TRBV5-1 TGCGCCAGCAGCTTGTTCTCCTACGGCTCCTACAATGAGCAGTTCTTC CASSLFSYGSYNEQFF
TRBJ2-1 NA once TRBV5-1 TGCGCCAGCAGCTGGGCAAGGGAACACAATGAGCAGTTCTTC CASSWAREHNEQFF
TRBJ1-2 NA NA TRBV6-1 TGTGCCAGCAGTGAATGGGGCAGCCTCCTGTGGGGCTACACCTTC CASSEWGSLLWGYTF
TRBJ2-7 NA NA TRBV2 TGTGCCAGCAGTGAAGCCTGGCGGGGAAGCTCCTACGAGCAGTACTTC CASSEAWRGSSYEQYF
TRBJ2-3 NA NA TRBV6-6 TGTGCCAGCAGTCGGACAGATACGCAGTATTTT CASSRTDTQYF
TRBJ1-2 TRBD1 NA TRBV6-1 TGTGCCAGCAGTGCGAACCCGGACAGGCCGACAAGCTACACCTTC CASSANPDRPTSYTF
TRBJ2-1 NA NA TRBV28 TGTGCCAGCGACAAGGGTTACAATGAGCAGTTCTTC CASDKGYNEQFF
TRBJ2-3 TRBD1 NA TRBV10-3 TGTGCCATCAGTGGGGCGACAGGGGGCGGGAAGTATAGCACAGATACGCAGTATTTT CAISGATGGGKYSTDTQYF
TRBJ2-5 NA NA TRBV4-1 TGCGCCAGCAGCCAACCCCCCCAGGGGGGAGGGGAGACCCAGTACTTC CASSQPPQGGGETQYF
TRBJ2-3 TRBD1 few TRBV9 TGTGCCAGCAGCGGCAAACAGGGGGAAGTGAGAACAGATACGCAGTATTTT CASSGKQGEVRTDTQYF
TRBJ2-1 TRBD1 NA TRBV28 TGTGCCAGCAGTCGTTTGACAGGGGGGATAGGGGAGCAGTTCTTC CASSRLTGGIGEQFF
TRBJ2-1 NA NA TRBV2 TGTGCCAGCACTTGGACCGGAAAAGGCGATGAGCAGTTCTTC CASTWTGKGDEQFF
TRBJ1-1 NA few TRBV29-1 TGCAGCGTTGAACGGACACCCATGAACACTGAAGCTTTCTTT CSVERTPMNTEAFF
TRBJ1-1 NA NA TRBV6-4 TGTGCCAGCAGCGGGACACCAGGCGAAGCTTTCTTT CASSGTPGEAFF
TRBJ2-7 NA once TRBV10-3 TGTGCCATCAGTGAGTCGGGTCTCCTCGGCTCCTACGAGCAGTACTTC CAISESGLLGSYEQYF
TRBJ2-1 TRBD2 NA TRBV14 TGTGCCAGCAGCCACCGACTAGCAACGGGGAGTGAGCAGTTCTTC CASSHRLATGSEQFF
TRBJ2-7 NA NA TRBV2 TGTGCCAGCAAAACAGCTGCCTACGAGCAGTACTTC CASKTAAYEQYF